This TCR beta chain derives from a study of blood T cell repertoires in COVID-19. The data were produced by immunoSEQ multiplex PCR, yet TCRdb's version contains in-frame clones alone and is incomplete. The profile shows fewer than 400,000 clones, less than 85% of them singletons. CDR3 length equals 14 residues. V was clipped by 10 bases and J by 9 bases, with 21 bases between them. Germline lookup yields CDR1 ENHRY and CDR2 SYGVKD. The sample was PBMCs or T cells enriched from blood (not recorded which). The receptor's source is a young woman who had been exposed to COVID-19. The rearrangement links TRBV10-3 to TRBJ1-4; D may be TRBD1 (6 bases). CDR3 amino acids: CASTHDGTNQKLFF. The CDR3, as DNA: TGTGCCAGCACACACGACGGGACAAATCAAAAACTGTTTTTT.